What follows are 26 T cell receptor beta chains derived from one specimen sequenced in a study of T cell responses to AZD1222 COVID-19 vaccine. The method was immunoSEQ multiplex PCR; TCRdb's version includes in-frame clones alone and lacks a portion of them. Among about 270,000 clones, roughly 93% were seen once, and the ten largest hold about 0.5%. The source was peripheral blood, collected 28 days after the second AZD1222 dose. These receptors came from an adult who received the AZD1222 COVID-19 vaccine.

This sequence joins TRBV12-3 or TRBV12-4 and TRBJ1-6; D not certain. The CDR3 is made up of 12 amino acids. V shed 2 bases and J shed 10 bases, with 6 bases lying between them. The CDR3 sequence: CASSLPGSPLHF. CDR3 nucleotide sequence: TGTGCCAGCAGTTTACCAGGCTCACCCCTCCACTTT.

The chain is built from TRBV5-6 and TRBJ1-1; tentatively, D is TRBD1 (6 bases). CDR1 is SGHDT and CDR2 is YYEEEE in the germline V gene. There are 15 residues in the CDR3. V lost 4 bases, J lost 6 bases, and 19 bases lay in between. CDR3 residues: CASSPERGSIAEAFF. CDR3 bases: TGTGCCAGCAGCCCCGAGAGGGGGTCAATCGCTGAAGCTTTCTTT. The entire variable domain, with the rest obtained from reference TRBV5-6 and TRBJ1-1, is as follows: DAGVTQSPTHLIKTRGQQVTLRCSPKSGHDTVSWYQQALGQGPQFIFQYYEEEERQRGNFPDRFSGHQFPNYSSELNVNALLLGDSALYLCASSPERGSIAEAFFGQGTRLTVV.

The chain uses TRBV27 and TRBJ1-5; D remains unclear. This CDR3 region has 15 residues. The V end was cut by 2 bases, the J end by 1 base, with 9 bases between. CDR1 and CDR2 (germline): MNHEY, SMNVEV (reference sequence). This CDR3 reads CASSLEGRSNQPQHF. The CDR3 nucleotides read TGTGCCAGCAGTTTAGAAGGGAGGAGCAATCAGCCCCAGCATTTT.

This chain connects TRBV28 to TRBJ2-7, with D perhaps TRBD1 (6 bases). The CDR3 sequence is 14 residues long. V was trimmed by 6 bases and J by 1 base, leaving 13 bases between them. Germline values: CDR1 MDHEN, CDR2 SYDVKM. This chain's CDR3 is CASSPRTDSYEQYF. The DNA of the CDR3 is TGTGCCAGCAGCCCTAGGACAGATTCCTACGAGCAGTACTTC. Drawing the rest from reference TRBV28 and TRBJ2-7, the complete variable domain is DVKVTQSSRYLVKRTGEKVFLECVQDMDHENMFWYRQDPGLGLRLIYFSYDVKMKEKGDIPEGYSVSREKKERFSLILESASTNQTSMYLCASSPRTDSYEQYFGPGTRLTVT.

V and J are TRBV11-2 and TRBJ1-4; 10 bases match TRBD1. Trimming at V came to 3 bases and at J to 0 bases, leaving 4 bases not matched to a gene. Per germline, CDR1 SGHAT and CDR2 FQNNGV. CDR3 length: 17 amino acids. The CDR3 DNA follows: TGTGCCAGCAGCTTGGGGACAGGGGAGGCAACTAATGAAAAACTGTTTTTT. Its protein product is CASSLGTGEATNEKLFF.

For this clone: The sample contains more than one DNA sequence encoding this CDR3. This chain links TRBV3-1 (or the pseudogene TRBV3-2) with TRBJ1-1, with unresolved D. This CDR3 region has 14 residues. Germline values: CDR1 LGHDT, CDR2 YNNKEL (reference sequence). Trimming removed 0 bases from V and 2 bases from J, with 7 bases in between. Written as DNA, the CDR3 is TGTGCCAGCAGCCAAGAGGGTTTAAACACTGAAGCTTTCTTT. Its protein product is CASSQEGLNTEAFF.

The chain joins TRBV24-1 to TRBJ1-4, with a weak D call TRBD1 (5 bases). The germline V gene encodes CDR1 KGHDR and CDR2 SFDVKD. V was clipped by 7 bases and J by 8 bases, with 7 bases between them. The CDR3 contains 11 residues. This chain's CDR3 is CATRNREKLFF. The CDR3 DNA sequence: TGTGCCACCAGAAACAGGGAAAAACTGTTTTTT.

This rearrangement joins TRBV28 to TRBJ2-7, with D hard to call. CDR3 length: 15 residues. Germline V gene sequence: CDR1 MDHEN, CDR2 SYDVKM. The germline V and J ends were trimmed by 4 bases and 9 bases, with 22 bases remaining between them. CDR3 protein: CASSSPLISSPGQYF. In DNA, the CDR3 is TGTGCCAGCAGTTCCCCCCTAATTTCGTCGCCCGGGCAGTACTTC.

This chain uses TRBV28 with TRBJ1-5; 8 positions agree with TRBD1. This CDR3 has 13 amino acids. CDR1 is MDHEN, CDR2 SYDVKM, per germline. With V trimmed by 7 bases and J by 7 bases, 6 bases remained unmatched. The CDR3 DNA reads as TGTGCCAGCACTAGGACAGGGACCCAGCCCCAGCATTTT. Its protein is CASTRTGTQPQHF.

V gene TRBV2 combines with J gene TRBJ1-1, with 9 bases identical to TRBD1. CDR1 SNHLY and CDR2 FYNNEI come from the germline V gene. V was clipped by 6 bases and J by 5 bases; unmatched bases: 13. The CDR3 contains 16 residues. CDR3 sequence: CASRATVTGGRTEAFF. CDR3 in DNA: TGTGCCAGCAGGGCGACCGTAACAGGGGGCAGGACTGAAGCTTTCTTT.

The chain has TRBV3-1 (or the pseudogene TRBV3-2) and TRBJ2-1, with 9 bases identical to TRBD2. The CDR3 length is 16 residues. After removal of 2 bases from V and 4 bases from J, the junction contained 6 bases not matched to a gene. Per the germline V gene, CDR1 is LGHDT and CDR2 is YNNKEL (reference sequence). DNA of the CDR3: TGTGCCAGCAGCCAAAGGGCTAGCGGGGAATACAATGAGCAGTTCTTC. Encoded protein: CASSQRASGEYNEQFF.

The chain couples TRBV29-1 to TRBJ2-5; no definite D call. Germline CDR1 SQVTM, CDR2 ANQGSEA. The CDR3 is 11 residues long. V shed 1 base and J shed 7 bases, with 7 bases lying between them. CDR3 in amino acids: CSVEVGSTQYF. The CDR3 nucleotides are TGCAGCGTTGAAGTGGGTTCGACCCAGTACTTC.

The chain is built from TRBV6-1 and TRBJ1-3; D unresolved. The CDR3 spans 16 residues. Germline V lookup: CDR1 MNHNS, CDR2 SASEGT. The V gene lost 1 base and the J gene lost 1 base, with 11 bases spanning the gap. This CDR3 is CASSEVQLRSGNTIYF. In DNA form, the CDR3 reads TGTGCCAGCAGTGAAGTCCAATTGAGGTCTGGAAACACCATATATTTT.

The rearrangement joins TRBV7-9 to TRBJ1-6; 7 bases agree with TRBD1. This CDR3 is 15 amino acids long. Germline trimming cut 8 bases from V and 2 bases from J; bases unmatched to any gene: 6. The germline CDR1 and CDR2 sequences are SEHNR and FQNEAQ (reference sequence). The CDR3 nucleotides read TGTGCCAGCGCCCGGGGGACAGCCTATAATTCACCCCTCCACTTT. Encoded protein: CASARGTAYNSPLHF.

This clone appeared a single time. The chain combines TRBV9 with TRBJ1-2, with 7 bases fitting TRBD1. The CDR3 length is 14 residues. Trimming removed 6 bases from V and 6 bases from J; junction bases left unmatched: 11. Germline V CDR1 and CDR2: SGDLS, YYNGEE. As DNA, the CDR3 is TGTGCCAGCAACAAGTGGGCTACAGGGGATGGCTACACCTTC. Its translation: CASNKWATGDGYTF. Full variable domain (remainder filled in from reference TRBV9 and TRBJ1-2): DSGVTQTPKHLITATGQRVTLRCSPRSGDLSVYWYQQSLDQGLQFLIQYYNGEERAKGNILERFSAQQFPDLHSELNLSSLELGDSALYFCASNKWATGDGYTFGSGTRLTVV.

The V call is TRBV7-9, the J call TRBJ1-2; D is perhaps TRBD1 (5 bases). The CDR3 spans 13 residues. Germline CDR1 and CDR2: SEHNR and FQNEAQ (reference sequence). Trimming left V 3 bases short and J 5 bases short, with 10 bases between. The CDR3: CASSFREGYGYTF. DNA for the CDR3: TGTGCCAGCAGCTTCAGGGAAGGATATGGCTACACCTTC.

The chain links TRBV28 to TRBJ2-1, with unresolved D. CDR3 length: 13 amino acids. Germline CDR1 MDHEN, CDR2 SYDVKM. The V end lost 8 bases, the J end lost 8 bases, and 16 bases lay between the germline ends. The CDR3 spells CASWAAHPDEQFF. CDR3 sequence (DNA): TGTGCCAGCTGGGCAGCCCACCCCGATGAGCAGTTCTTC.

The chain has TRBV29-1 and TRBJ1-1; 7 bases map to TRBD1. The CDR3 runs to 12 residues. V shed 6 bases, J shed 0 bases, and the junction held 1 base outside the gene matches. Germline values: CDR1 SQVTM, CDR2 ANQGSEA. CDR3 in DNA: TGCAGCGTCCAGGGGGTGAACACTGAAGCTTTCTTT. It is translated as CSVQGVNTEAFF.

Turning to this clone: This CDR3 is also generated by other DNA sequences in the sample. The chain links TRBV28 to TRBJ2-7; 8 positions agree with TRBD1. CDR1 and CDR2 from the germline V gene are MDHEN and SYDVKM. The CDR3 runs 12 residues. Trimming cost V 6 bases and J 4 bases; bases outside gene matches: 2. CDR3 sequence (DNA): TGTGCCAGCAGGCGACAGGGGTACGAGCAGTACTTC. Residues: CASRRQGYEQYF.

The chain employs TRBV24-1 and TRBJ2-3; 7 bases line up with TRBD1. CDR3 size: 16 residues. Germline trimming cut 4 bases from V and 2 bases from J; bases unmatched to any gene: 8. The germline gives CDR1 KGHDR, CDR2 SFDVKD. The CDR3 sequence: CATSERGGWDTDTQYF. In DNA, the CDR3 is TGTGCCACCAGTGAGAGAGGGGGCTGGGACACAGATACGCAGTATTTT.

This chain joins TRBV4-2 and TRBJ2-2, with 11 bases matching TRBD2. With 2 bases clipped from V and 7 bases from J, the junction kept 9 bases outside the gene matches. Germline V gene sequence: CDR1 LGHNA, CDR2 YNFKEQ. This CDR3 has 17 amino acids. The CDR3 sequence: CASSQSAGTSGGGELFF. The CDR3 bases are TGTGCCAGCAGCCAAAGCGCCGGGACTAGCGGTGGCGGGGAGCTGTTTTTT.

This chain's CDR3 is CASSLGGQGGEPQHF. CDR3 nucleotide sequence: TGTGCCAGCAGTTTAGGGGGACAGGGTGGGGAGCCCCAGCATTTT. The chain carries TRBV28 and TRBJ1-5; 9 bases are a match to TRBD1. CDR3 length: 15 residues. Germline CDR1 reads MDHEN; CDR2 reads SYDVKM. The ends lost 2 bases at V and 8 bases at J; junction bases unmatched: 7.

The CDR3 protein is CASSLEGPISGNTIYF. CDR3 bases: TGTGCCAGCAGCTTAGAGGGACCGATCTCTGGAAACACCATATATTTT. This chain joins TRBV7-9 and TRBJ1-3; D perhaps matches TRBD1 (5 bases). This CDR3 contains 16 residues. Germline lookup yields CDR1 SEHNR and CDR2 FQNEAQ (reference sequence). V lost 1 base and J lost 0, with 10 bases in between.

The chain couples TRBV5-1 to TRBJ1-4, with TRBD1 identical over 11 bases. CDR1 is SGHRS, CDR2 YFSETQ, per germline. Trimming took 4 bases from V and 5 from J; bases not matched to a gene: 10. The CDR3 totals 17 residues. The CDR3 loop reads CASSAGQGGSRNEKLFF. The CDR3 DNA reads as TGCGCCAGCAGCGCGGGACAGGGGGGGAGCAGGAATGAAAAACTGTTTTTT.

V gene TRBV19 combines with J gene TRBJ2-2; D is possibly TRBD1 (6 bases). CDR1 LNHDA and CDR2 SQIVND come from the germline V gene (reference sequence). CDR3 length equals 14 residues. Trimming cost V 7 bases and J 6 bases, with 15 bases left between them. The CDR3 is CASNQAGESGELFF. The CDR3 DNA sequence: TGTGCCAGTAACCAAGCAGGGGAGTCCGGGGAGCTGTTTTTT.

V usage is TRBV4-1 and J usage is TRBJ1-4; the D gene is possibly TRBD1 (5 bases). Germline assignment: CDR1 MGHRA and CDR2 YSYEKL. This CDR3 is built from 15 residues. Trimming left V 6 bases short and J 0 bases short, with 11 bases between. The CDR3 sequence: CASSSGRATNEKLFF. The CDR3 DNA sequence: TGCGCCAGCAGTTCAGGGCGGGCAACTAATGAAAAACTGTTTTTT.